This TCR beta chain emerged from a study of blood T cells in healthy people across ages. This clonotype was seen a handful of times. A sample-barcoded 5' primer and a J-beta primer mix were used in a second PCR of about 6 to 12 cycles. TCRdb reanalysed the 5' RACE reads using MiXCR and keeps one entry per CDR3 protein. The sample has more than 750,000 distinct CDR3 sequences, 29% seen once. The CDR3 spans 14 residues. Per germline, CDR1 LGHNA and CDR2 YSLEER. V was pared by 0 bases and J by 7 bases, with 12 bases between. These same records also appear under a second study, on T cells of mothers and their children.

Sequencing was performed on blood. The TCR originated in a woman between 35 and 50 years old in good health. This sequence joins TRBV4-3 and TRBJ1-1; a weak D match, TRBD1 (6 bases). CDR3 region: CASSQESGEGEAFF. CDR3 nucleotides: TGCGCCAGCAGCCAAGAATCAGGGGAGGGTGAAGCTTTCTTT.